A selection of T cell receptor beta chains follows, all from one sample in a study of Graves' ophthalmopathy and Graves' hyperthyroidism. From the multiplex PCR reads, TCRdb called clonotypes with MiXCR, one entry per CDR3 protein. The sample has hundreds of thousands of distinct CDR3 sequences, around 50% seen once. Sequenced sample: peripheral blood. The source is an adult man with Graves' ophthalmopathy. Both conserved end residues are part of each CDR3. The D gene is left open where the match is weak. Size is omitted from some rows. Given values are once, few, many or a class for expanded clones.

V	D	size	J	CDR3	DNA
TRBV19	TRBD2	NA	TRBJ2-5	CASSIGLAGKQGTQYF	TGTGCCAGTAGTATAGGACTAGCGGGGAAACAAGGGACCCAGTACTTC
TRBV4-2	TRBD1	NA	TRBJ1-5	CASSQDMTGGGNQPQHF	TGTGCCAGCAGCCAAGACATGACAGGGGGCGGCAATCAGCCCCAGCATTTT
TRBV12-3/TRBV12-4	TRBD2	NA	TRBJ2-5	CASSGLAGEGETQYF	TGTGCCAGCAGTGGGTTGGCGGGAGAAGGAGAGACCCAGTACTTC
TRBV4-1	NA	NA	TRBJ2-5	CASSLAGTETQYF	TGCGCCAGCAGCCTTGCCGGGACAGAGACCCAGTACTTC
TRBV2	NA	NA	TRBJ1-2	CASSGSPAGYASYTF	TGTGCCAGCAGTGGATCCCCGGCAGGGTATGCTAGCTACACCTTC
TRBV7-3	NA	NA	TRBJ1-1	CASSFQKNTEAFF	TGTGCCAGCAGCTTCCAGAAGAACACTGAAGCTTTCTTT
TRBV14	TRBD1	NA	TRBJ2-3	CASSFGQGTDTQYF	TGTGCCAGCAGTTTCGGACAGGGAACAGATACGCAGTATTTT
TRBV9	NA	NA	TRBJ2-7	CASSLFYEQYF	TGTGCCAGCAGCTTGTTCTACGAGCAGTACTTC
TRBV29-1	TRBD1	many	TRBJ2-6	CSAGTGVTGANVLTF	TGCAGCGCCGGGACAGGGGTTACTGGGGCCAACGTCCTGACTTTC
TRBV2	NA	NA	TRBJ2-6	CASTLYGSGANVLTF	TGTGCCAGCACCCTTTACGGCTCTGGGGCCAACGTCCTGACTTTC